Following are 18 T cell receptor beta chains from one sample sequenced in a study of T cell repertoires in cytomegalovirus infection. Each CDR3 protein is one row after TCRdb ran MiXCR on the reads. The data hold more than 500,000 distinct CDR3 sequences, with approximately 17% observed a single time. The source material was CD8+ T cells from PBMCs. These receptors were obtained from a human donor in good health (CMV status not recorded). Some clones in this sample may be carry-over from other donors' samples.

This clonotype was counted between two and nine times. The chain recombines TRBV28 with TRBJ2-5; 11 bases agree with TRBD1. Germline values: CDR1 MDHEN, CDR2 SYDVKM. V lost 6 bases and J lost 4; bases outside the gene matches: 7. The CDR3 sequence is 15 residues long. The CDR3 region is CASSPGQGVGETQYF. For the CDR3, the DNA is TGTGCCAGCAGCCCGGGACAGGGGGTGGGAGAGACCCAGTACTTC.

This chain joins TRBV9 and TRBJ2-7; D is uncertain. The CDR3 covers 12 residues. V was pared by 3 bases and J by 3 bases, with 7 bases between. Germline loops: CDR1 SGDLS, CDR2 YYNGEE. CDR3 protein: CASSGADYEQYF. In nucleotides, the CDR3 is TGTGCCAGCAGCGGGGCCGACTACGAGCAGTACTTC.

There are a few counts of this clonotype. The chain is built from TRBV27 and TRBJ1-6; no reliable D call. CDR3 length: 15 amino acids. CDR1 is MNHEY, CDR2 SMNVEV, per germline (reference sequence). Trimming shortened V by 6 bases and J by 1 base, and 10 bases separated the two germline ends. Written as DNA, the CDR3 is TGTGCCAGCAGCCCGCCAAGGTCCTATAATTCACCCCTCCACTTT. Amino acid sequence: CASSPPRSYNSPLHF.

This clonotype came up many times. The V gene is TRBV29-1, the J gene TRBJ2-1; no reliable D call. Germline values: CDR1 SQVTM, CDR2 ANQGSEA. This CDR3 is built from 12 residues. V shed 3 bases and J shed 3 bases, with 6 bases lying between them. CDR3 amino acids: CSVDLGYNEQFF. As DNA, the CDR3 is TGCAGCGTTGATCTGGGCTACAATGAGCAGTTCTTC.

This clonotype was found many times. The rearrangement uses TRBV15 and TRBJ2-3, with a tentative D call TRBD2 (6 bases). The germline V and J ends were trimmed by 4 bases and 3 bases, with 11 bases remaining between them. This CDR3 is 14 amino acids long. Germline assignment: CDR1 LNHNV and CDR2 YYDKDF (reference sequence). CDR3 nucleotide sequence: TGTGCCACCAGCAAGGAGGAGGGGACAGATACGCAGTATTTT. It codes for CATSKEEGTDTQYF.

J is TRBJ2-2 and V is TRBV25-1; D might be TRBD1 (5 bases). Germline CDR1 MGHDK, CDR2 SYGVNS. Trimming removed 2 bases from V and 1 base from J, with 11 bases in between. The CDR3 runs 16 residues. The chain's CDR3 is CASSEPSRVNTGELFF. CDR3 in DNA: TGTGCCAGCAGTGAACCCAGCAGGGTGAACACCGGGGAGCTGTTTTTT.

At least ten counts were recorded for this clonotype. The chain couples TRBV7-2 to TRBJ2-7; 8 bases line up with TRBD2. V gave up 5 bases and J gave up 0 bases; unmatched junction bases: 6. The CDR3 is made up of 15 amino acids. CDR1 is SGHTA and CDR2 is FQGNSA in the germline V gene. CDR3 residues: CASSPLAGSSYEQYF. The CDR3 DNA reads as TGTGCCAGCAGCCCCTTAGCGGGGAGCTCCTACGAGCAGTACTTC. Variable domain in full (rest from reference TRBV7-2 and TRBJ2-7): GAGVSQSPSNKVTEKGKDVELRCDPISGHTALYWYRQSLGQGLEFLIYFQGNSAPDKSGLPSDRFSAERTGGSVSTLTIQRTQQEDSAVYLCASSPLAGSSYEQYFGPGTRLTVT.

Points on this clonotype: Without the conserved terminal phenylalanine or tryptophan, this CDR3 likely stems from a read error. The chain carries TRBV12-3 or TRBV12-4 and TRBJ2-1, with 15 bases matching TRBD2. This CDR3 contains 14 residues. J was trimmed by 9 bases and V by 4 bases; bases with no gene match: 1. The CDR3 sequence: CASSSGLAGGEQFL. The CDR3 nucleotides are TGTGCCAGCAGTTCGGGACTAGCGGGGGGTGAGCAGTTCTTA.

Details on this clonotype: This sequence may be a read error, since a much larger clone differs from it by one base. This chain's CDR3 is CASNSPWTGGNTIYF. DNA of the CDR3: TGTGCCAGCAATTCCCCGTGGACAGGGGGAAACACCATATATTTT. This chain links TRBV12-3 or TRBV12-4 with TRBJ1-3; 8 bases are shared with TRBD1. The J segment lost 4 bases and the V segment lost 7 bases, leaving 9 bases of the junction unmatched. The CDR3 contains 15 residues.

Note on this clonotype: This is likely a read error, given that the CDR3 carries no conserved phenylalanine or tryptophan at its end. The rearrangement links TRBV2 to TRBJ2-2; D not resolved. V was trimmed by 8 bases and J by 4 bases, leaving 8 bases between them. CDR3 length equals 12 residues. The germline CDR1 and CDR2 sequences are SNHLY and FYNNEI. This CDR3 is CASLMSTGELFL. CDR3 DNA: TGTGCCAGCCTTATGTCCACCGGGGAGCTGTTTTTA.

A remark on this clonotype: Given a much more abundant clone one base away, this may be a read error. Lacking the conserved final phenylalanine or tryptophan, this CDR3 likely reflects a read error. CDR3: CASSSAAGGGNTIYS. CDR3 DNA: TGTGCCAGCAGCTCCGCCGCGGGAGGTGGAAACACCATATATTCT. The V and J genes are TRBV7-3 and TRBJ1-3; no clear D gene. V lost 4 bases to trimming and J lost 3 bases, with 13 bases between them. This CDR3 is built from 15 residues. CDR1 SGHTA and CDR2 FQGTGA come from the germline V gene.

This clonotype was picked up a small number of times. CDR3 protein: CASTVRDTNNSPLHF. The CDR3, as DNA: TGCGCCAGCACCGTGAGGGATACAAATAATTCACCCCTCCACTTT. The chain carries TRBV4-1 and TRBJ1-6, with D hard to call. Trimming pared 7 bases from V and 5 bases from J, leaving 15 bases between. CDR3 length equals 15 residues. Germline V gene lookup returns CDR1 MGHRA and CDR2 YSYEKL.

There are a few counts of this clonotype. The CDR3 DNA is TGTGCCAGCAGCCAATTCAGCTCCTACAATGAGCAGTTCTTC. As protein: CASSQFSSYNEQFF. This chain connects TRBV3-1 to TRBJ2-1; D is unresolved. The germline V gene has CDR1 LGHDT and CDR2 YNNKEL (reference sequence). The CDR3 runs 14 residues. The V gene lost 2 bases and the J gene lost 0 bases, with 5 bases spanning the gap.

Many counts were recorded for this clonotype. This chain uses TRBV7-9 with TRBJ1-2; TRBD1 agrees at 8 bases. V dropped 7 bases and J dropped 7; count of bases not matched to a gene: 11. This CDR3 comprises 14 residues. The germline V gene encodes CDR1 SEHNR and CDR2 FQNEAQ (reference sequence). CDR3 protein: CASTATGEIRGYTF. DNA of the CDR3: TGTGCCAGCACCGCGACAGGGGAGATACGTGGCTACACCTTC.

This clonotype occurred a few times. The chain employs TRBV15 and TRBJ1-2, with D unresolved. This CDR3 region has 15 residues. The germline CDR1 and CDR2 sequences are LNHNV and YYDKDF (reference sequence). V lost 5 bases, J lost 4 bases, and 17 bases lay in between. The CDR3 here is CATSGLRRAGYGYTF. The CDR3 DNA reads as TGTGCCACCAGCGGCCTTCGGAGGGCCGGCTATGGCTACACCTTC.

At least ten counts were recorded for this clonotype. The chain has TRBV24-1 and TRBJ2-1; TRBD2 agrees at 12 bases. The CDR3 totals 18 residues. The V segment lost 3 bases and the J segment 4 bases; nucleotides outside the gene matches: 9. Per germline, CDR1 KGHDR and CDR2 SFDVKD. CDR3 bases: TGTGCCACCAGTGATCGAACCGGGACTAGCGGGCCTTACAATGAGCAGTTCTTC. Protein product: CATSDRTGTSGPYNEQFF.

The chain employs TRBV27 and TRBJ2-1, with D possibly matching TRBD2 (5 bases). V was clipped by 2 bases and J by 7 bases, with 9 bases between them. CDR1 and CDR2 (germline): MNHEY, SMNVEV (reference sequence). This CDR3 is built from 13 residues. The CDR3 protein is CASSLMGGNEQFF. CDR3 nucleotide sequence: TGTGCCAGCAGTTTAATGGGCGGGAATGAGCAGTTCTTC.

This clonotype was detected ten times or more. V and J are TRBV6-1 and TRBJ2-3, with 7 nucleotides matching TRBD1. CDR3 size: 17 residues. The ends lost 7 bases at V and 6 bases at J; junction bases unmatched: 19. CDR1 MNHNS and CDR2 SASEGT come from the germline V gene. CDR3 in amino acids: CASNSREGGFIKDTQYF. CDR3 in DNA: TGTGCCAGCAATTCCCGAGAAGGGGGCTTTATTAAGGATACGCAGTATTTT.